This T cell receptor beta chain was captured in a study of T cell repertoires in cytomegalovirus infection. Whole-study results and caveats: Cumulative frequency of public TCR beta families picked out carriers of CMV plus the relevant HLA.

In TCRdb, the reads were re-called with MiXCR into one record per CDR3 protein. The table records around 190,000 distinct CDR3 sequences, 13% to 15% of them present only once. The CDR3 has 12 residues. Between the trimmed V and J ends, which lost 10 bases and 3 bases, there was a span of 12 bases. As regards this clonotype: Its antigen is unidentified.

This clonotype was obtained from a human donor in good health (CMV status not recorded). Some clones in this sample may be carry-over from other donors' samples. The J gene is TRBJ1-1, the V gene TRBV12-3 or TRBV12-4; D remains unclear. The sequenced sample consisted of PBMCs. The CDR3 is CATGRLHTEAFF. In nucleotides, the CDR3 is TGTGCCACCGGGAGGCTTCACACTGAAGCTTTCTTT.